This T cell receptor beta chain was documented in a study of regulatory T cells in long-lasting Graves disease. In building TCR beta libraries, iRepertoire HTBI primers were used together with Arm-PCR of CDR3 regions. TCRdb reanalysed the multiplex PCR reads using MiXCR and keeps one entry per CDR3 protein. The repertoire holds around 480,000 distinct CDR3 sequences, about 15% seen once, with around 25% in the top ten. Study results and caveats: Thyroid tissue was not studied; only peripheral blood was. Persistent disease preferred TRBV28, TRBJ1-2 and TRBJ2-5; new disease, TRBV20-1 and TRBJ2-1.

This clonotype has ten or more counts. The antigen is unknown. V lost 5 bases and J lost 5, with 15 bases in between. Germline-derived CDR1 and CDR2 are SNHLY and FYNNEI. This CDR3 is built from 14 residues. The time point denotes: newly diagnosed GD, antithyroid drugs for less than 3 months. PBMCs provided the RNA from which the TCR library was made. This sample was shared with a second study, whose subject was T cells in Graves' hyperthyroidism and ophthalmopathy. That source notes: Graves' hyperthyroidism was deemed stable absent ophthalmopathy progression within 18 months. When the TCR CDR3 underwent first-round RT-PCR, the HTBI primer set was used.

The gene calls are TRBV2 and TRBJ2-5; the D gene could be TRBD1 or TRBD2 (5 bases each). Source: peripheral blood mononuclear cells (PBMCs), taken at new diagnosis, from a patient treated with antithyroid drugs. The TCR comes from a woman in her forties or fifties with Graves disease. Written as DNA, the CDR3 is TGTGCCAGCAGTTCCACGGGACCCCGGGAGACCCAGTACTTC. Residues: CASSSTGPRETQYF. The full variable domain, in which reference TRBV2 and TRBJ2-5 provide the parts outside the CDR3, is EPEVTQTPSHQVTQMGQEVILRCVPISNHLYFYWYRQILGQKVEFLVSFYNNEISEKSEIFDDQFSVERPDGSNFTLKIRSTKLEDSAMYFCASSSTGPRETQYFGPGTRLLVL.